Each of the 18 T cell receptor beta chains below was sequenced from the same sample in a study of blood T cells in healthy people across ages (dated by TCRdb to 2013 to 2016). Receptor libraries were prepared by 5' RACE. The run used an Illumina HiSeq 2500. The second PCR ran for roughly 6 to 11 cycles and used a J-beta primer mix along with a sample-barcoded 5' primer. TCRdb cleaned the public reads at Q25 with fastp, built clones with MiXCR and kept in-frame beta chains. For every CDR3 protein sequence, its rows merge into one entry that carries the most common genes and DNA. Recorded for this sample are about 1,400,000 distinct CDR3 sequences; about 40% of them occurred a single time. Roughly 7.7% of the sample comes from the top ten. Sequencing was performed on blood. The receptors were gathered from a young woman in good health.

The chain uses TRBV4-1 and TRBJ1-2; no reliable D call. Trimming pared 0 bases from V and 2 bases from J, leaving 10 bases between. Germline V gene lookup returns CDR1 MGHRA and CDR2 YSYEKL. This CDR3 has 15 residues. CDR3 protein: CASSQEVVANYGYTF. The CDR3 nucleotides read TGCGCCAGCAGCCAAGAGGTTGTCGCCAACTATGGCTACACCTTC.

This clonotype was counted only a few times. The chain combines TRBV6-6 with TRBJ1-2; 8 nucleotides agree with TRBD1. Per the germline V gene, CDR1 is MNHNY and CDR2 is SVGAGI (reference sequence). Losses at the gene ends were 5 bases for V and 2 bases for J; bases not matched to a gene: 4. The CDR3 has 14 amino acids. The DNA for the CDR3 is TGTGCCAGCAGTAACTGGACAGGGAACTATGGCTACACCTTC. Protein: CASSNWTGNYGYTF.

This clonotype was detected once. This chain links TRBV3-1 with TRBJ2-7; 10 nucleotides line up with TRBD2. J was trimmed by 0 bases and V by 0 bases; bases with no gene match: 5. This CDR3 is built from 17 residues. From germline, CDR1 is LGHDT and CDR2 YNNKEL (reference sequence). The CDR3 sequence: CASSQDKASGSSYEQYF. DNA for the CDR3: TGTGCCAGCAGCCAAGATAAAGCTAGCGGGAGCTCCTACGAGCAGTACTTC.

V is TRBV20-1 and J is TRBJ2-7; D may be TRBD1 or TRBD2 (5 bases each). CDR3 length: 13 amino acids. Germline V gives CDR1 DFQATT, CDR2 SNEGSKA (reference sequence). V lost 2 bases, J lost 7 bases, and 15 bases lay in between. CDR3 region: CSARPGTANEQYF. The CDR3 region has the DNA TGCAGTGCTAGACCCGGGACGGCAAATGAGCAGTACTTC.

The chain combines TRBV9 with TRBJ1-1; no clear D. This CDR3 has 16 amino acids. The V gene's germline CDR1 is SGDLS and CDR2 YYNGEE. V dropped 4 bases and J dropped 0 bases, with 16 bases sitting between them. CDR3 DNA: TGTGCCAGCAGCATCGCAACCGGTCTGGTGAACACTGAAGCTTTCTTT. Translating gives CASSIATGLVNTEAFF.

This chain uses TRBV10-3 with TRBJ2-7; 7 positions match TRBD2. Germline CDR1 is ENHRY and CDR2 is SYGVKD. The CDR3 consists of 17 residues. Trimming cost V 9 bases and J 2 bases; bases outside gene matches: 19. The DNA for the CDR3 is TGTGCCATAGAAAACCTCCGGCGGACTAGGACCCCCTACGAGCAGTACTTC. This codes for CAIENLRRTRTPYEQYF.

The chain has TRBV7-2 and TRBJ2-1; 9 positions match TRBD1. Germline V gene data show CDR1 as SGHTA and CDR2 as FQGNSA. The length of the CDR3 is 15 residues. V trimming: 1 base; J trimming: 5 bases; junction bases outside the gene matches: 3. CDR3: CASSLGGQGHNEQFF. The CDR3 DNA follows: TGTGCCAGCAGCTTAGGGGGACAGGGACACAATGAGCAGTTCTTC. Together with reference TRBV7-2 and TRBJ2-1, the CDR3 gives the full variable domain: GAGVSQSPSNKVTEKGKDVELRCDPISGHTALYWYRQSLGQGLEFLIYFQGNSAPDKSGLPSDRFSAERTGGSVSTLTIQRTQQEDSAVYLCASSLGGQGHNEQFFGPGTRLTVL.

This clonotype occurred a few times. This chain connects TRBV24-1 to TRBJ1-1; D is ambiguous. This CDR3 contains 13 residues. Trimming left V 0 bases short and J 7 bases short, with 8 bases between. Per germline, CDR1 KGHDR and CDR2 SFDVKD. The CDR3 sequence is CATSDLTSGEAFF. The DNA of the CDR3 is TGTGCCACCAGTGATTTGACATCGGGTGAAGCTTTCTTT.

J is TRBJ2-1 and V is TRBV5-1; TRBD2 aligns across 10 bases. Germline CDR1 and CDR2: SGHRS and YFSETQ. The CDR3 is made up of 17 amino acids. With 6 bases clipped from V and 7 bases from J, the junction kept 16 bases outside the gene matches. The CDR3 is CASTLLQGPAGGNEQFF. CDR3 nucleotides: TGCGCCAGCACCTTATTACAGGGCCCAGCGGGAGGGAATGAGCAGTTCTTC.

This chain uses TRBV5-5 with TRBJ2-7, with D perhaps assigned TRBD1 or TRBD2 (5 bases each). Trimming removed 1 base from V and 7 bases from J, with 21 bases in between. Germline assignment: CDR1 SGHKS and CDR2 YYEKEE (reference sequence). The CDR3 is 16 amino acids. The chain's CDR3 is CASSLRLTGAHNEQYF. CDR3 DNA sequence: TGTGCCAGCAGCTTGCGGCTAACCGGGGCCCACAATGAGCAGTACTTC.

The genes are TRBV29-1 and TRBJ1-2; unclear D gene. This CDR3 has 14 residues. Deletions cut 3 bases from V and 0 bases from J, with 11 bases between. The germline V gene encodes CDR1 SQVTM and CDR2 ANQGSEA. The CDR3 bases are TGCAGCGTTGAGATAAATTTAGCTAACTATGGCTACACCTTC. It encodes CSVEINLANYGYTF.

This clonotype occurred a few times. This chain links TRBV29-1 with TRBJ2-7; maybe TRBD1 (6 bases). The CDR3 is 12 residues long. CDR1 is SQVTM and CDR2 is ANQGSEA in the germline V gene. The V gene lost 7 bases and the J gene lost 2 bases, with 12 bases spanning the gap. The CDR3 DNA is TGCAGCGCTCGGTGGGGGCCCTACGAGCAGTACTTC. Translation: CSARWGPYEQYF.

A note on this clonotype: Being one base from a much bigger clone, this may be a read error. CDR3 sequence: CAISDSGGTYNVQFF. CDR3 DNA sequence: TGTGCCATCAGCGACAGCGGGGGGACCTACAATGTGCAGTTCTTC. This rearrangement joins TRBV10-3 to TRBJ2-1, with 9 positions matching TRBD2. This CDR3 region has 15 residues. Germline V gives CDR1 ENHRY, CDR2 SYGVKD.

This clonotype was counted a few times. The V and J genes are TRBV5-6 and TRBJ2-1; perhaps TRBD2 as D (5 bases). Trimming took off 2 bases at V and 1 base at J, with 13 bases between the two ends. Germline CDR1 SGHDT, CDR2 YYEEEE. This CDR3 region has 16 residues. CDR3 coding DNA: TGTGCCAGCAGCTTAGAGGGCGGAGTATCCTACAATGAGCAGTTCTTC. It translates to CASSLEGGVSYNEQFF.

This chain links TRBV12-3 or TRBV12-4 with TRBJ2-7, with D hard to call. The CDR3 sequence is 15 residues long. The germline V and J ends were trimmed by 2 bases and 3 bases, with 14 bases remaining between them. CDR3 nucleotide sequence: TGTGCCAGCAGTTTAATGCAGGAGAGTTACTACGAGCAGTACTTC. Protein product: CASSLMQESYYEQYF.

The gene calls are TRBV27 and TRBJ2-1; 8 nucleotides line up with TRBD1. Germline CDR1 MNHEY, CDR2 SMNVEV (reference sequence). The CDR3 consists of 15 residues. V trimming: 6 bases; J trimming: 6 bases; junction bases outside the gene matches: 10. In DNA, the CDR3 is TGTGCCAGCAGCTCGACAGGGGTTAGTACCAATGAGCAGTTCTTC. This sequence encodes CASSSTGVSTNEQFF.

The chain carries TRBV7-2 and TRBJ2-1; 7 nucleotides line up with TRBD2. The CDR3 covers 15 residues. Germline V lookup: CDR1 SGHTA, CDR2 FQGNSA. Trimming took 5 bases from V and 2 from J; bases not matched to a gene: 6. The CDR3: CASSPLGRAYNEQFF. The CDR3 bases are TGTGCCAGCAGCCCCTTGGGGAGGGCCTACAATGAGCAGTTCTTC.

This clonotype was detected once. The junction and the germline gene differ at one end; a read error may be behind it. The chain recombines TRBV7-3 with TRBJ2-3, with TRBD2 identical over 10 bases. CDR3 length: 16 amino acids. Germline CDR1 SGHTA, CDR2 FQGTGA. The CDR3 sequence: CDSSLTPLAGVATQYF. The CDR3 region has the DNA TGTGACAGCAGCTTAACTCCTCTAGCGGGGGTGGCTACGCAGTATTTT.